Listed below are T cell receptor beta chains from one sample, sequenced in a study of blood T cells in healthy people across ages. TCRdb ran MiXCR on the 5' RACE reads and lists one entry per CDR3 protein. The sample includes 750,000 to 950,000 distinct CDR3 sequences, roughly 50% of them seen just once. The sample consisted of blood. These receptors were obtained from a man of 80 years or more in good health. CDR3s include the opening cysteine and the closing phenylalanine or tryptophan. The D gene is left open where the match is weak. Clone size appears in some rows only: once, few, many, or a class for an expanded clone.

D,size,J,V,DNA,CDR3
TRBD1,-,TRBJ2-2,TRBV29-1,TGCAGCGCTACCGGGACAGGGTTCCCCGTAAGACCCGGGGAGCTGTTTTTT,CSATGTGFPVRPGELFF
-,-,TRBJ2-5,TRBV2,TGTGCCAGCAGCGGAGGGACGTACCAAGAGACCCAGTACTTC,CASSGGTYQETQYF
-,few,TRBJ1-4,TRBV11-2,TGTGCCAGCAGCCTACTGACAGGATTTAATGAAAAACTGTTTTTT,CASSLLTGFNEKLFF
TRBD2,-,TRBJ2-7,TRBV20-1,TGCAGTGCTAGAGATCGCCTAGCGGGGGGGAAGTACGAACAGTACTTC,CSARDRLAGGKYEQYF
-,-,TRBJ1-5,TRBV15,TGTGCCACCAGCAGTTGGGGTGACAATCAGCCCCAGCATTTT,CATSSWGDNQPQHF
TRBD2,-,TRBJ2-1,TRBV5-1,TGCGCCAGCAGCGACGAGGGGAGGGCCTTTGATGAGCAGTTCTTC,CASSDEGRAFDEQFF
TRBD1,-,TRBJ1-2,TRBV29-1,TGCAGCGCCATTAGGGACAGGGCTAACTATGGCTACACCTTC,CSAIRDRANYGYTF
TRBD1,-,TRBJ2-5,TRBV20-1,TGCAGTCCAAAGGAAAGAGGGGGCCTTGACTACAATGAGCAGTACTTC,CSPKERGGLDYNEQYF
TRBD2,once,TRBJ2-7,TRBV3-1,TGTGCCAGCAAGCGGGAGGGCGGTTACAATGAGCAGTACTTC,CASKREGGYNEQYF
TRBD2,few,TRBJ2-7,TRBV19,TGTGCCAGTAGTATCCCCCGGGGGGGATCCTACGAGCAGTACTTC,CASSIPRGGSYEQYF